These 13 T cell receptor beta chains came from one sample sequenced in a study of blood T cell repertoires in COVID-19. Generated by immunoSEQ multiplex PCR, the TCRdb table keeps only in-frame clones and is missing some. The sample has roughly 140,000 clones; approximately 80% are singletons. The material sequenced was peripheral blood. The receptors derive from a man aged 55 to 70 with active or convalescent COVID-19.

The chain uses TRBV30 and TRBJ1-6, with 7 positions matching TRBD1. The CDR3 totals 13 residues. Germline values: CDR1 GTSNPN, CDR2 SVGIG (reference sequence). The V gene end was trimmed by 7 bases and the J gene end by 5 bases; junction bases not matched to a gene: 5. In DNA, the CDR3 is TGTGCCTACTCCGGGACAGATAATTCACCCCTCCACTTT. Translating it yields CAYSGTDNSPLHF.

This clone was detected only a few times. V and J are TRBV4-3 and TRBJ1-4; possible D gene TRBD1, 5 bases. There are 16 residues in the CDR3. Germline lookup yields CDR1 LGHNA and CDR2 YSLEER. V lost 0 bases and J 0 bases, leaving 8 bases between the germline ends. CDR3 sequence: CASSQEIGATNEKLFF. As DNA, the CDR3 is TGCGCCAGCAGCCAAGAAATAGGGGCAACTAATGAAAAACTGTTTTTT.

This chain uses TRBV15 with TRBJ1-1, with TRBD1 matching 9 bases. The V gene end was trimmed by 4 bases and the J gene end by 1 base; junction bases not matched to a gene: 4. CDR1 and CDR2 (germline): LNHNV, YYDKDF (reference sequence). CDR3 length: 15 amino acids. CDR3 sequence (DNA): TGTGCCACCAGCACGGGACAGGGCACGAACACTGAAGCTTTCTTT. Its protein product is CATSTGQGTNTEAFF.

This clone is a singleton in its sample. The chain is built from TRBV4-1 and TRBJ1-6; D perhaps matches TRBD1 (5 bases). CDR1 MGHRA and CDR2 YSYEKL come from the germline V gene. The CDR3 has 15 amino acids. Trimming shortened V by 0 bases and J by 8 bases, and 11 bases separated the two germline ends. The CDR3 is CASSQEEGRDSPLHF. DNA of the CDR3: TGCGCCAGCAGCCAAGAAGAGGGGAGGGATTCACCCCTCCACTTT.

The rearrangement joins TRBV7-8 to TRBJ2-7; a weak D match, TRBD2 (5 bases). Trimming took 6 bases from V and 3 from J, leaving 15 bases between them. The CDR3 loop spans 14 amino acids. Per germline, CDR1 SGHVS and CDR2 FQNEAQ. The CDR3 region has the DNA TGTGCCAGCAGGTCGGGCCTCGACTACTACGAGCAGTACTTC. This codes for CASRSGLDYYEQYF.

CDR3 sequence reads: CASMPPARNQPQHF. As DNA, the CDR3 is TGTGCCAGCATGCCCCCGGCTAGAAATCAGCCCCAGCATTTT. The chain has TRBV28 and TRBJ1-5; no clear D. In germline, CDR1 is MDHEN, CDR2 SYDVKM. CDR3 length: 14 amino acids. With 7 bases removed from V and 4 bases from J, the gap between germline ends came to 14 bases.

V is TRBV7-8 and J is TRBJ1-5, with D uncertain. Germline loops: CDR1 SGHVS, CDR2 FQNEAQ. The CDR3 is 16 residues long. V was trimmed by 1 base and J by 0 bases, leaving 10 bases between them. The CDR3 region has the DNA TGTGCCAGCAGCTTAGGAGGGCAGGTTAGCAATCAGCCCCAGCATTTT. It is translated as CASSLGGQVSNQPQHF.

The J gene is TRBJ2-7, the V gene TRBV9; 7 bases agree with TRBD2. Looked up from germline, CDR1 is SGDLS and CDR2 is YYNGEE. Trimming removed 4 bases from V and 2 bases from J; junction bases left unmatched: 9. This CDR3 has 15 amino acids. The CDR3 DNA reads as TGTGCCAGCAGCTCCGCGTGGGGGGGTCCCTACGAGCAGTACTTC. Its protein is CASSSAWGGPYEQYF.

The CDR3 is CASSFGKSQGQNYGYTF. In nucleotides, the CDR3 is TGTGCCAGCAGCTTTGGCAAATCGCAGGGGCAAAACTATGGCTACACCTTC. The rearrangement links TRBV7-9 to TRBJ1-2; tentative D call: TRBD1 (6 bases). CDR3 length equals 17 residues. Per germline, CDR1 SEHNR and CDR2 FQNEAQ (reference sequence). Trimming cost V 3 bases and J 2 bases, with 19 bases left between them.

CDR3 DNA sequence: TGTGCCATCAGTATCGACGGGACTGAAGCTTTCTTT. Amino acid sequence: CAISIDGTEAFF. The chain couples TRBV10-3 to TRBJ1-1, with D unclear. This CDR3 comprises 12 residues. Trimming shortened V by 5 bases and J by 5 bases, and 9 bases separated the two germline ends. CDR1 and CDR2 (germline): ENHRY, SYGVKD.

This rearrangement joins TRBV30 to TRBJ2-5; possible D gene TRBD2, 6 bases. This CDR3 has 14 residues. Germline-derived CDR1 and CDR2 are GTSNPN and SVGIG (reference sequence). Trimming shortened V by 4 bases and J by 1 base, and 13 bases separated the two germline ends. The CDR3 bases are TGTGCCTGGACCCGTGGGGGGTTCCAAGAGACCCAGTACTTC. Amino acids: CAWTRGGFQETQYF.

The V gene is TRBV5-4, the J gene TRBJ1-2; 9 nucleotides line up with TRBD1. CDR3 size: 16 residues. V gave up 5 bases and J gave up 8 bases; unmatched junction bases: 16. Germline V gives CDR1 SGHNT, CDR2 YYREEE (reference sequence). CDR3 in DNA: TGTGCCAGCAGTTCCGCAACAGGGGGCTACGGTTACGGCTACACCTTC. Translated: CASSSATGGYGYGYTF.

The gene calls are TRBV3-1 (or the pseudogene TRBV3-2) and TRBJ2-1; perhaps TRBD2 as D (6 bases). This CDR3 is built from 17 residues. Germline CDR1 and CDR2: LGHDT and YNNKEL (reference sequence). V lost 4 bases, J lost 6 bases, and 22 bases lay in between. Written as DNA, the CDR3 is TGTGCCAGCAGCCCCCACGGTAGCGGCTCACCCGGCAATGAGCAGTTCTTC. Translating it yields CASSPHGSGSPGNEQFF.